Each of the 9 T cell receptor beta chains below was sequenced from the same sample in a study of T cell clonality in common variable immunodeficiency. Profiling relied on immunoSEQ multiplex PCR, and the TCRdb table lists in-frame clones only, not all of them. This set yields around 39,000 clones and no singletons; the top ten hold around 3.2%. The material sequenced was peripheral blood mononuclear cells. The source is a person aged 18-70 years in good health.

This clone was counted ten times or more. Sequencing ends 3 residues short of the CDR3 end; the germline J gene provides the rest. The rearrangement joins TRBV5-1 to TRBJ2-3; 7 bases are a match to TRBD2. Germline CDR1 and CDR2: SGHRS and YFSETQ. V shed 5 bases and J 2 bases; nucleotides not matched to a gene: 8. This CDR3 comprises 15 residues. The CDR3 loop reads CASRSGLPLTDTQYF. The sequenced CDR3 bases are TGCGCCAGCAGATCGGGACTACCGCTCACAGATACG.

This clone was observed many times. The read halts 3 residues ahead of the CDR3 end, with the missing end drawn from the germline J gene. This sequence joins TRBV5-1 and TRBJ1-4; possibly TRBD1 for D (5 bases). The V gene lost 5 bases and the J gene lost 8 bases, with 16 bases spanning the gap. This CDR3 comprises 14 residues. CDR1 and CDR2 from the germline V gene are SGHRS and YFSETQ. CDR3 region: CASRIRGDSEKLFF. The sequenced CDR3 bases are TGCGCCAGCAGAATAAGAGGGGACTCAGAAAAA.

The sample holds many counts of this clone. The read stops 3 residues short of the end of the CDR3; the missing end is completed from the germline J gene. The chain links TRBV30 to TRBJ2-1; 10 nucleotides line up with TRBD2. Trimming removed 7 bases from V and 6 bases from J; junction bases left unmatched: 9. CDR1 and CDR2 (germline): GTSNPN, SVGIG (reference sequence). This CDR3 is built from 14 residues. The DNA read from the CDR3 is TGTGCCTCTCAAGCGGGAGGGGTCTCCAATGAG. Its translation is CASQAGGVSNE. The full CDR3 is CASQAGGVSNEQFF.

This clone was seen at least ten times. The read ends 3 residues early relative to the CDR3; the germline J gene fills the gap. This rearrangement joins TRBV20-1 to TRBJ1-2, with TRBD1 matching over 8 bases. This CDR3 is 12 amino acids long. CDR1 is DFQATT, CDR2 SNEGSKA, per germline (reference sequence). The sequenced CDR3 bases are TGCAGTGCTAGCGCAGGACAGGGCGGC. Translated: CSASAGQGG. The whole CDR3 protein reads CSASAGQGGYTF.

This clone was seen many times. CDR3 region: CSAKGQNYGYTF. CDR3 DNA, as far as it was read: TGCAGTGCTAAGGGACAGAACTATGGC. The rearrangement uses TRBV20-1 and TRBJ1-2, with 7 bases aligning to TRBD1. Read sequence stops 3 residues before the CDR3 end, and the germline J gene provides the missing end. This CDR3 region has 12 residues. Germline CDR1 reads DFQATT; CDR2 reads SNEGSKA (reference sequence). Losses at the gene ends were 4 bases for V and 2 bases for J; bases not matched to a gene: 1.

This clone occurred many times. The missing CDR3 end, 3 residues past where the read stops, is filled in from the germline J gene. The chain is built from TRBV29-1 and TRBJ2-2; 8 bases line up with TRBD2. The V gene end was trimmed by 8 bases and the J gene end by 3 bases; junction bases not matched to a gene: 8. CDR1 is SQVTM, CDR2 ANQGSEA, per germline. There are 14 residues in the CDR3. The covered CDR3 bases are TGCAGCCCCCGGGAGGGGCAGGACACCGGGGAG. This gives the protein CSPREGQDTGE. The whole CDR3 sequence is CSPREGQDTGELFF.

This clone occurred many times. The CDR3 end is not reached by the read, which stops 3 residues before it; the germline J gene fills it in. V gene TRBV20-1 combines with J gene TRBJ1-3, with D unclear. Trimming cost V 1 base and J 1 base, with 17 bases left between them. Germline CDR1 is DFQATT and CDR2 is SNEGSKA (reference sequence). This CDR3 region has 17 residues. The CDR3 DNA, read in part, is TGCAGTGCTAGAGTAGGCGGCTCCCTTGAATCTGGAAACACC. It translates to CSARVGGSLESGNT. The CDR3 in its entirety is CSARVGGSLESGNTIYF.

This clone was found a few times. The CDR3 goes on 3 residues after the read ends, and that part is filled in from the germline J gene. The V call is TRBV11-1, the J call TRBJ2-1, with D possibly being TRBD2 (7 bases). Germline lookup yields CDR1 SGHAT and CDR2 FQDESV (reference sequence). The V end was cut by 4 bases, the J end by 2 bases, with 12 bases between. The CDR3 has 15 amino acids. CDR3 loop: CASSSLGGAYNEQFF. The covered CDR3 bases are TGTGCCAGCAGCTCATTAGGGGGGGCCTACAATGAG.

This clone came up many times. The CDR3: CSAADSTTNQPQHF. The DNA read from the CDR3 is TGCAGTGCTGCGGACAGTACTACGAATCAGCCC. The gene calls are TRBV20-1 and TRBJ1-5, with D perhaps matching TRBD1 (6 bases). The CDR3 end is not reached by the read, which stops 3 residues before it; the germline J gene fills it in. The CDR3 has 14 amino acids. The ends were cut back, 5 bases at V and 4 bases at J, with 15 bases in the middle. Germline loops: CDR1 DFQATT, CDR2 SNEGSKA (reference sequence).